The entry below gives a single T cell receptor beta chain sequence along with its context. Mismatch with germline at one junction end may stem from a read error. The CDR3 loop spans 12 amino acids. The V gene's germline CDR1 is SGHRS and CDR2 YFSETQ. TCRdb redid the calling of the 5' RACE reads with MiXCR, one entry per CDR3 protein. The data contain approximately 50,000 distinct CDR3 sequences, about 28% of them seen just once; the ten biggest clones take up 2% to 2.5%. Cells sorted as Tregs were CD4+, CD25+ and CD127-/low. The chain has TRBV5-1 and TRBJ1-1; D may be TRBD1 (5 bases). This TCR was recovered from a female donor with breast cancer. What was sequenced was tumor-infiltrating Tregs sorted from the breast tumor. In nucleotides, the CDR3 is TGCGCTAGCAGCTTATCGGACAATGAAGCTTTCTTT. This codes for CASSLSDNEAFF.